A selection of T cell receptor beta chains follows, all from one sample in a study of shared clonotypes between healthy human individuals. Produced via immunoSEQ multiplex PCR; TCRdb's table is partial and in-frame only. The sample holds 2 million to 2.5 million clones, just under 95% seen once. The specimen was naive CD4+ T cells from PBMCs. The source is a man between 18 and 35 years old in good health. Some clones in this sample may be carry-over from other donors' samples. Each CDR3 is given with its conserved first and last residue. The D gene is left open where the match is weak. For some rows the clone size is stated as once, few or many, or as a class when expanded; others skip it.

v_call: TRBV5-1; j_call: TRBJ2-1; d_call: TRBD2; clone_size: -; cdr3_nt: TGCGCAACCAGACTAGCGGGAGGCTCCTACAATGAGCAGTTCTTC; cdr3_aa: CATRLAGGSYNEQFF
v_call: TRBV5-4; j_call: TRBJ2-2; d_call: TRBD2; clone_size: -; cdr3_nt: TGTGCCAGCAGCTTCGGGACTAGCTTGACCGGGGAGCTGTTTTTT; cdr3_aa: CASSFGTSLTGELFF
v_call: TRBV5-6; j_call: TRBJ2-3; d_call: TRBD2; clone_size: -; cdr3_nt: TGTGCCAGCAGCTTCCCTAGCGGATACACAGATACGCAGTATTTT; cdr3_aa: CASSFPSGYTDTQYF
v_call: TRBV7-6; j_call: TRBJ2-3; d_call: TRBD2; clone_size: once; cdr3_nt: TGTGCCAGCAGCTCCAGACTAGCCAGCACAGATACGCAGTATTTT; cdr3_aa: CASSSRLASTDTQYF
v_call: TRBV7-3; j_call: TRBJ1-2; d_call: -; clone_size: -; cdr3_nt: TGTGCCAGCAGCTTACAAGGGTTTGGCTACACCTTC; cdr3_aa: CASSLQGFGYTF
v_call: TRBV27; j_call: TRBJ1-4; d_call: -; clone_size: few; cdr3_nt: TGTGCCAGCAGTGTCCCGGGGAGAGAAAAACTGTTTTTT; cdr3_aa: CASSVPGREKLFF
v_call: TRBV29-1; j_call: TRBJ2-3; d_call: TRBD2; clone_size: -; cdr3_nt: TGCAGCGTTGGGGGAGCGGGAGGGACCCCTTCTAGCACAGATACGCAGTATTTT; cdr3_aa: CSVGGAGGTPSSTDTQYF
v_call: TRBV9; j_call: TRBJ2-7; d_call: TRBD2; clone_size: -; cdr3_nt: TGTGCCAGCAGCGTAGGTCTAGCGGAGGCCTACGAGCAGTACTTC; cdr3_aa: CASSVGLAEAYEQYF
v_call: TRBV2; j_call: TRBJ2-5; d_call: -; clone_size: -; cdr3_nt: TGTGCCAGACAGGGGGGGGAAGAGACCCAGTACTTC; cdr3_aa: CARQGGEETQYF
v_call: TRBV28; j_call: TRBJ1-5; d_call: -; clone_size: -; cdr3_nt: TGTGCCAGCAGTTTCCGGGGCCCAACTCAGCCCCAGCATTTT; cdr3_aa: CASSFRGPTQPQHF
v_call: TRBV11-2; j_call: TRBJ2-5; d_call: -; clone_size: -; cdr3_nt: TGTGCCAGCAGCCTCCAAGAGACCCAGTACTTC; cdr3_aa: CASSLQETQYF
v_call: TRBV14; j_call: TRBJ1-2; d_call: -; clone_size: few; cdr3_nt: TGTGCCAGTGGGGACAACTATGGCTACACCTTC; cdr3_aa: CASGDNYGYTF
v_call: TRBV9; j_call: TRBJ1-1; d_call: -; clone_size: -; cdr3_nt: TGTGCCAGCAGCCCCAATGCTAGGGGGAACACTGAAGCTTTCTTT; cdr3_aa: CASSPNARGNTEAFF
v_call: TRBV7-9; j_call: TRBJ2-2; d_call: -; clone_size: -; cdr3_nt: TGTGCCAGCAGCTTAGGACGGACGGCAGGGGCCACCGGGGAGCTGTTTTTT; cdr3_aa: CASSLGRTAGATGELFF
v_call: TRBV19; j_call: TRBJ2-7; d_call: -; clone_size: -; cdr3_nt: TGTGCCAGTAAGTGGTCGGCAGGGGGGCCCTACGAGCAGTACTTC; cdr3_aa: CASKWSAGGPYEQYF
v_call: TRBV5-1; j_call: TRBJ1-5; d_call: -; clone_size: few; cdr3_nt: TGCGCCAGCAGTCTACAGGGCGATCAGCCCCAGCATTTT; cdr3_aa: CASSLQGDQPQHF
v_call: TRBV2; j_call: TRBJ1-5; d_call: -; clone_size: -; cdr3_nt: TGTGCCAGCAGTGGGGCCAGGGATAATCAGCCCCAGCATTTT; cdr3_aa: CASSGARDNQPQHF
v_call: TRBV28; j_call: TRBJ2-3; d_call: -; clone_size: -; cdr3_nt: TGTGCCAGCACCTCCCGCTGGGCAGATACGCAGTATTTT; cdr3_aa: CASTSRWADTQYF
v_call: TRBV6-1; j_call: TRBJ2-7; d_call: TRBD1; clone_size: -; cdr3_nt: TGTGCCAGCAGTGAAGTCGGACAGGGAAGCTACGAGCAGTACTTC; cdr3_aa: CASSEVGQGSYEQYF
v_call: TRBV5-1; j_call: TRBJ2-5; d_call: -; clone_size: -; cdr3_nt: TGCGCCAGCAGCCAGGCCACGACGGCCCCCAACTGGGAGACCCAGTACTTC; cdr3_aa: CASSQATTAPNWETQYF
v_call: TRBV28; j_call: TRBJ1-1; d_call: TRBD1; clone_size: few; cdr3_nt: TGTGCCAGCAGTCACTCTAGGGACAGGGATAATGAAGCTTTCTTT; cdr3_aa: CASSHSRDRDNEAFF
v_call: TRBV5-1; j_call: TRBJ1-3; d_call: -; clone_size: once; cdr3_nt: TGCGCCAGCAGCTTGGCCGGTTTTGGAAACACCATATATTTT; cdr3_aa: CASSLAGFGNTIYF
v_call: TRBV28; j_call: TRBJ1-1; d_call: -; clone_size: -; cdr3_nt: TGTGCCAGCAGTCCGGATGGCCAAGGCTACACTGAAGCTTTCTTT; cdr3_aa: CASSPDGQGYTEAFF
v_call: TRBV30; j_call: TRBJ1-1; d_call: -; clone_size: -; cdr3_nt: TGTGCCTGGAGTTTGGGACGGGAGAACACTGAAGCTTTCTTT; cdr3_aa: CAWSLGRENTEAFF
v_call: TRBV5-6; j_call: TRBJ2-7; d_call: TRBD1; clone_size: -; cdr3_nt: TGTGCCAGCCGCCGGGACAGGTCCTACGAGCAGTACTTC; cdr3_aa: CASRRDRSYEQYF
v_call: TRBV20-1; j_call: TRBJ2-3; d_call: -; clone_size: -; cdr3_nt: TGCAGTGCCCCGGGGTTCGGTACGCAGTATTTT; cdr3_aa: CSAPGFGTQYF
v_call: TRBV28; j_call: TRBJ2-7; d_call: TRBD2; clone_size: once; cdr3_nt: TGTGCCAGCAGTTCCCTGAAGGCTAGCGGGATATCCTACGAGCAGTACTTC; cdr3_aa: CASSSLKASGISYEQYF
v_call: TRBV30; j_call: TRBJ2-5; d_call: TRBD1; clone_size: -; cdr3_nt: TGTGCCTGGAGTTTGGGACAGGCCATTCAAGAGACCCAGTACTTC; cdr3_aa: CAWSLGQAIQETQYF
v_call: TRBV11-2; j_call: TRBJ2-3; d_call: -; clone_size: -; cdr3_nt: TGTGCCAGCAGCTTAGGGTCGCAAAAGAGCACAGATACGCAGTATTTT; cdr3_aa: CASSLGSQKSTDTQYF
v_call: TRBV15; j_call: TRBJ1-4; d_call: -; clone_size: -; cdr3_nt: TGTGCCACCAGCAGAGAACGGCTTGACCCGGGGAAACTGTTTTTT; cdr3_aa: CATSRERLDPGKLFF
v_call: TRBV7-6; j_call: TRBJ2-5; d_call: -; clone_size: -; cdr3_nt: TGTGCCAGCAGCTTCTCCCCCAGGCAGGCCCAAGAGACCCAGTACTTC; cdr3_aa: CASSFSPRQAQETQYF
v_call: TRBV7-2; j_call: TRBJ1-2; d_call: TRBD1; clone_size: -; cdr3_nt: TGTGCCAGCAGCTCACAGACAGGGGCCCCCTATGGCTACACCTTC; cdr3_aa: CASSSQTGAPYGYTF
v_call: TRBV29-1; j_call: TRBJ2-2; d_call: -; clone_size: -; cdr3_nt: TGCAGCGTGGCAACACCGGGACGGTCCATAAAGGGGATTTACACCGGGGAGCTGTTTTTT; cdr3_aa: CSVATPGRSIKGIYTGELFF
v_call: TRBV27; j_call: TRBJ2-3; d_call: -; clone_size: -; cdr3_nt: TGTGCCAGCAGTATACTACCCCCAGGCCTCACAGATACGCAGTATTTT; cdr3_aa: CASSILPPGLTDTQYF
v_call: TRBV28; j_call: TRBJ1-4; d_call: TRBD1; clone_size: -; cdr3_nt: TGTGCCAGCAGCCGCGGAGGGGGCGCAGAGGAAAAACTGTTTTTT; cdr3_aa: CASSRGGGAEEKLFF
v_call: TRBV28; j_call: TRBJ1-2; d_call: -; clone_size: -; cdr3_nt: TGTGCCAGCACCGCGACACGTGGCGGCTACACCTTC; cdr3_aa: CASTATRGGYTF
v_call: TRBV15; j_call: TRBJ1-3; d_call: TRBD1; clone_size: -; cdr3_nt: TGTGCCACCAGCAGCAGGGGGAACGGAAACACCATATATTTT; cdr3_aa: CATSSRGNGNTIYF
v_call: TRBV4-1; j_call: TRBJ2-4; d_call: TRBD1; clone_size: -; cdr3_nt: TGCGCCAGCAGCCAAGATCTATCGGGGACAGGGAGATTCCTAGCCAAAAACATTCAGTACTTC; cdr3_aa: CASSQDLSGTGRFLAKNIQYF
v_call: TRBV2; j_call: TRBJ2-5; d_call: TRBD2; clone_size: -; cdr3_nt: TGTGCCAGCAGTGAACAGGGCGCGGGAGTGGAGACCCAGTACTTC; cdr3_aa: CASSEQGAGVETQYF
v_call: TRBV5-4; j_call: TRBJ1-3; d_call: TRBD1; clone_size: once; cdr3_nt: TGTGCCAGCAGCCCAGGACAGGGCCGCTCTGGAAACACCATATATTTT; cdr3_aa: CASSPGQGRSGNTIYF
v_call: TRBV2; j_call: TRBJ2-1; d_call: TRBD2; clone_size: -; cdr3_nt: TGTGCCAGCAGTCTTAGCGGGAGGGCCCTCGCCTACAATGAGCAGTTCTTC; cdr3_aa: CASSLSGRALAYNEQFF
v_call: TRBV28; j_call: TRBJ1-3; d_call: -; clone_size: -; cdr3_nt: TGTGCCAGCAGTTTAAGCACCAGGGGTTCGTGGAGTACCATATATTTT; cdr3_aa: CASSLSTRGSWSTIYF
v_call: TRBV28; j_call: TRBJ2-7; d_call: TRBD1; clone_size: -; cdr3_nt: TGTGCCAGCAGTTCCCCGGGACAGGGATCCTACGAGCAGTACTTC; cdr3_aa: CASSSPGQGSYEQYF
v_call: TRBV9; j_call: TRBJ2-3; d_call: -; clone_size: once; cdr3_nt: TGTGCCAGCAGCGCCTCCGGACAGACAGATACGCAGTATTTT; cdr3_aa: CASSASGQTDTQYF
v_call: TRBV7-2; j_call: TRBJ1-2; d_call: -; clone_size: -; cdr3_nt: TGTGCCAGCATTAATAGGGGGGCCCATGGCTACACCTTC; cdr3_aa: CASINRGAHGYTF
v_call: TRBV5-1; j_call: TRBJ1-2; d_call: TRBD1; clone_size: -; cdr3_nt: TGCGCCAGCAGCTCACCCGGGACAGGGCATGGCTACACCTTC; cdr3_aa: CASSSPGTGHGYTF
v_call: TRBV18; j_call: TRBJ2-7; d_call: -; clone_size: -; cdr3_nt: TGTGCCAGCTCACCCCGGGGGAACAGCGTTTACGAGCAGTACTTC; cdr3_aa: CASSPRGNSVYEQYF
v_call: TRBV7-6; j_call: TRBJ2-3; d_call: TRBD2; clone_size: -; cdr3_nt: TGTGCCAGCAGCTCAGCCCGGGGGGCTAGCGGGAGCACAGATACGCAGTATTTT; cdr3_aa: CASSSARGASGSTDTQYF
v_call: TRBV7-9; j_call: TRBJ1-2; d_call: -; clone_size: -; cdr3_nt: TGTGCCAGCAGTTCGGCGATCGGCTACACCTTC; cdr3_aa: CASSSAIGYTF
v_call: TRBV21-1; j_call: TRBJ1-6; d_call: -; clone_size: -; cdr3_nt: TGCGGGGGCCAGCTCTATAATTCACCCCTCCACTTT; cdr3_aa: CGGQLYNSPLHF
v_call: TRBV5-5; j_call: TRBJ1-2; d_call: -; clone_size: -; cdr3_nt: TGTGCCAGCAGCTTGTTTATGGAGACACGCTACACCTTC; cdr3_aa: CASSLFMETRYTF
v_call: TRBV27; j_call: TRBJ2-3; d_call: -; clone_size: -; cdr3_nt: TGTGCCAGCAGTTCCATGGTGTCCCCAGATACGCAGTATTTT; cdr3_aa: CASSSMVSPDTQYF
v_call: TRBV18; j_call: TRBJ2-7; d_call: -; clone_size: -; cdr3_nt: TGTGCCAGCTCACCACCATCGGCGTCTAGCTCCTACGAGCAGTACTTC; cdr3_aa: CASSPPSASSSYEQYF
v_call: TRBV6-1; j_call: TRBJ2-1; d_call: -; clone_size: -; cdr3_nt: TGTGCCAGCAGTGGGGACAATGAGCAGTTCTTC; cdr3_aa: CASSGDNEQFF
v_call: TRBV5-4; j_call: TRBJ2-1; d_call: TRBD2; clone_size: once; cdr3_nt: TGTGCCAGCAGCGGGAGACTAGCGGAGGCCTACAATGAGCAGTTCTTC; cdr3_aa: CASSGRLAEAYNEQFF
v_call: TRBV5-1; j_call: TRBJ2-7; d_call: TRBD2; clone_size: -; cdr3_nt: TGCGCCAGCAGCTTGGAGTCCCCTAGCGGGTACGAGCAGTACTTC; cdr3_aa: CASSLESPSGYEQYF
v_call: TRBV9; j_call: TRBJ2-7; d_call: -; clone_size: -; cdr3_nt: TGTGCCAGCAGCGTAGGGTACAGCGTTTCTCCCGAGCAGTACTTC; cdr3_aa: CASSVGYSVSPEQYF